This is a list of T cell receptor beta chains from one sample in a study of ipilimumab plus nivolumab after autologous stem cell transplantation. Here immunoSEQ multiplex PCR was the method, and the copy in TCRdb shows in-frame clones only, minus some. The profile shows about 43,000 clones, approximately 91% of them singletons. Sequences were derived from PBMCs, sampled in a trial of ipilimumab plus nivolumab as post-transplant consolidation. The source is a male donor with multiple myeloma. CDR3s leave out the opening cysteine and the closing phenylalanine or tryptophan. Each record gives: J gene, V gene, CDR3 protein.

>TRBJ2-7|TRBV18
ASSPTRTLTEQY
>TRBJ1-5|TRBV6-1
ASGQTGSGQPQH
>TRBJ1-2|TRBV7-2
ASSPSTLGGTGYT
>TRBJ1-6|TRBV5-1
ASSPGQGNSPLH
>TRBJ2-7|TRBV27
ASGPMTVYEQY
>TRBJ2-3|TRBV4-2
ASSTSTDTQY
>TRBJ1-4|TRBV23-1
ASSQYTPPPRAIEKLF
>TRBJ1-2|TRBV28
ASTRYGPSYT
>TRBJ2-7|TRBV2
ASLGDNFNYEQY
>TRBJ1-2|TRBV4-3
ASSQEGGRGYT
>TRBJ1-5|TRBV19
ASSDRGPYSNQPQH
>TRBJ2-6|TRBV19
ASSQGAGANVLT
>TRBJ2-7|TRBV28
ASSLASGRGEQY
>TRBJ2-4|TRBV12-5
ASGLMDGGNIQY
>TRBJ1-1|TRBV18
ASSPPGDRTEAF
>TRBJ1-3|TRBV6-5
ASSYAGPYSGNTIY
>TRBJ1-4|TRBV7-2
ASSFSGTGAEKLF
>TRBJ2-2|TRBV6-6
ASSRGQGTPSGELF
>TRBJ2-3|TRBV7-2
ASSPRASTDTQY
>TRBJ1-5|TRBV7-8
ASSFGGGTGGGQPQH
>TRBJ2-7|TRBV27
ASTDQGSRQY
>TRBJ1-5|TRBV6-5
ASSYSNRNQPQH
>TRBJ2-5|TRBV4-1
ASSQGVGTIETQY
>TRBJ2-6|TRBV7-8
ASSESDRAGANVLT
>TRBJ1-5|TRBV5-1
ASSPQGLQPQH
>TRBJ1-4|TRBV7-2
ASSLARVPNEKLF
>TRBJ2-2|TRBV5-5
ASSSGVLDTGELF
>TRBJ1-2|TRBV10-3
AISTGYYGGYT
>TRBJ1-6|TRBV2
ASSEWGRDLNSPLH
>TRBJ2-3|TRBV6-1
ASSGLGTDTQY
>TRBJ1-5|TRBV21-1
ASTKGDRNQPQH
>TRBJ2-3|TRBV7-2
ASSFSGSTGSDTQY
>TRBJ1-1|TRBV6-1
ASNIPWTGGEAF
>TRBJ1-1|TRBV5-4
ASSLDRENTEAF
>TRBJ1-1|TRBV18
ASSLRGNTEAF
>TRBJ2-3|TRBV4-1
ASGYRGDRRTDTQY
>TRBJ1-1|TRBV18
ATENGQGNTEAF
>TRBJ1-3|TRBV9
ASSVRGDSGNTIY
>TRBJ2-1|TRBV2
ASSRERQGHNEQF
>TRBJ1-2|TRBV19
ASSIGTVSNYGYT
>TRBJ2-7|TRBV18
ASSPVGGHEQY
>TRBJ1-1|TRBV9
ASSVEGGEVTEAF
>TRBJ1-1|TRBV4-1
ASSLDRTNTEAF
>TRBJ2-2|TRBV18
ASSPRLAGPSDTGELF
>TRBJ2-3|TRBV19
ASSASGRTDTQY
>TRBJ1-1|TRBV6-1
ASSELRANTEAF
>TRBJ2-7|TRBV7-3
ASSADRISYEQY
>TRBJ1-5|TRBV6-6
ASLRQGSSNQPQH
>TRBJ1-5|TRBV7-2
ASSLERSPQH
>TRBJ1-1|TRBV4-1
ASSQGPWKNTEAF
>TRBJ2-3|TRBV6-4
ARKNPRDTEESRDTQY
>TRBJ2-5|TRBV5-4
ASSIKTYRVRGETQY
>TRBJ2-7|TRBV19
ASSVSGRAYEQY
>TRBJ2-1|TRBV5-1
ASSIGQGMDEQF
>TRBJ2-5|TRBV11-2
ASSLALGGYQETQY
>TRBJ1-6|TRBV7-3
ASSRDASSYNSPLH
>TRBJ2-7|TRBV5-1
ASSMLAGSSYEQY